This T cell receptor beta chain is from a study of OX40 agonist ivuxolimab in advanced cancers. Findings and limits, study-wide: CD4+ and CD8+ blood T cells expanded clonally by week 6 at 0.1 to 3.0 mg/kg.

A remark on this clone: Its target is unknown.

This CDR3 spans 14 amino acids. V lost 5 bases to trimming and J lost 9 bases; unmatched junction nucleotides: 13. The germline V gene has CDR1 SGHRS and CDR2 YFSETQ. Assay: immunoSEQ multiplex PCR; the TCRdb copy retains only in-frame clones and omits some. The repertoire holds over 55,000 clones, with about 79% as singletons. This sample comprised CD4+ or CD8+ T cells sorted from blood, obtained in a trial of the OX40 agonist ivuxolimab. The rearrangement joins TRBV5-1 to TRBJ2-7, with 8 bases aligning to TRBD1. The TCR was taken from an adult with an advanced solid tumor such as melanoma, head and neck, liver or kidney cancer. CDR3 region: CASRFDRGSLWQYF. In nucleotides, the CDR3 is TGCGCCAGCAGGTTCGACAGGGGCTCCCTGTGGCAGTACTTC.